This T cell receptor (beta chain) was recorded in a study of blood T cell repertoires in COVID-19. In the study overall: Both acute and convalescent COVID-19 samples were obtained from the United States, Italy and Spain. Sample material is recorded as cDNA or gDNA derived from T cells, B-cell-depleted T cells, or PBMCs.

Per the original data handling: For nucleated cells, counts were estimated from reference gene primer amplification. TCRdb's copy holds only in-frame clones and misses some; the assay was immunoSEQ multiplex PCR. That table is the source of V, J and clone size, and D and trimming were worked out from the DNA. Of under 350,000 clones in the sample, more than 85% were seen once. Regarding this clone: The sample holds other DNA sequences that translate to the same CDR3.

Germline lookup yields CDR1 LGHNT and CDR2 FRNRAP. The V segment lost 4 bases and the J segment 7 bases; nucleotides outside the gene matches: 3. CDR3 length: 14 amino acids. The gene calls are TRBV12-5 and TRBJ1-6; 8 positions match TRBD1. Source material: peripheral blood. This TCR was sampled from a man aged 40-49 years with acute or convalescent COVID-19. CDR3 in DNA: TGTGCTAGTGGTTGGACAGGGCCCAATTCACCCCTCCACTTT. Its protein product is CASGWTGPNSPLHF. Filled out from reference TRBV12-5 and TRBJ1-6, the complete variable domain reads DARVTQTPRHKVTEMGQEVTMRCQPILGHNTVFWYRQTMMQGLELLAYFRNRAPLDDSGMPKDRFSAEMPDATLATLKIQPSEPRDSAVYFCASGWTGPNSPLHFGNGTRLTVT.